Listed here are 3 T cell receptor beta chains from one sample, sequenced in a study of human T cells and chemical hapten exposure. Indicated time point: patch test 3, about 24 weeks after DPC sensitization. Treatment in this sample: therapeutic diphenylcyclopropenone sensitization with weekly scalp DPC. TCRdb re-called the RACE reads with MiXCR, one entry per CDR3 protein. The data hold more than 85,000 distinct CDR3 sequences, with about 34% observed a single time. Sequencing used whole blood, obtained in connection with sensitization to the hapten diphenylcyclopropenone (DPC). The receptors here all came from a man aged 35-49 years with alopecia areata. Some clones in this sample may be carry-over from other donors' samples.

This clonotype occurred a few times. V is TRBV12-3 or TRBV12-4 and J is TRBJ1-2, with 7 bases matching TRBD1. The J segment lost 6 bases and the V segment lost 6 bases, leaving 7 bases of the junction unmatched. The CDR3 contains 13 residues. The DNA for the CDR3 is TGTGCCAGCAGCCGACAGGGTTTCGATGGCTACACCTTC. Translating gives CASSRQGFDGYTF.

V is TRBV7-2 and J is TRBJ2-1; tentative D call: TRBD2 (5 bases). Trimming left V 6 bases short and J 1 base short, with 13 bases between. The CDR3 consists of 15 residues. Germline assignment: CDR1 SGHTA and CDR2 FQGNSA. The CDR3 DNA reads as TGTGCCAGCAGGCCCTCCGGGGTTTCCTACAATGAGCAGTTCTTC. Amino acid sequence: CASRPSGVSYNEQFF.

This chain links TRBV29-1 with TRBJ2-5; 13 bases align to TRBD2. Germline V gene lookup returns CDR1 SQVTM and CDR2 ANQGSEA. This CDR3 has 14 residues. V gave up 7 bases and J gave up 5 bases; unmatched junction bases: 7. The CDR3 loop is CSAPGLAGVETQYF. DNA of the CDR3: TGCAGCGCCCCAGGACTAGCGGGAGTTGAGACCCAGTACTTC.